The 7 T cell receptor beta chains below all came from one sample that was sequenced in a study of graft-versus-host responses after intestinal transplantation. The method was immunoSEQ multiplex PCR; TCRdb's version includes in-frame clones alone and lacks a portion of them. The data hold more than 100,000 clones, with approximately 96% observed a single time. Antigens for these TCRs are unknown. The input for sequencing was unstimulated CD8+ T cells sorted from spleen or lymph node cells, taken before intestinal transplant. Receptors were obtained from a human donor who received an intestinal transplant.

This clone was counted a single time. The rearrangement joins TRBV6-1 to TRBJ2-5; TRBD1 matches at 7 bases. This CDR3 contains 16 residues. After removal of 0 bases from V and 0 bases from J, the junction contained 4 bases not matched to a gene. Germline CDR1 reads MNHNS; CDR2 reads SASEGT. CDR3 DNA sequence: TGTGCCAGCAGTGAAGCGCGACAGGGCCACCAAGAGACCCAGTACTTC. It translates to CASSEARQGHQETQYF.

V is TRBV27 and J is TRBJ1-4, with unresolved D. The V gene lost 6 bases and the J gene lost 6 bases, with 14 bases spanning the gap. Looked up from germline, CDR1 is MNHEY and CDR2 is SMNVEV (reference sequence). This CDR3 has 14 residues. The CDR3 sequence: CASSPQAGHEKLFF. The CDR3 DNA reads TGTGCCAGCAGCCCCCAGGCAGGACATGAAAAACTGTTTTTT. Full variable domain (outside the CDR3, taken from reference TRBV27 and TRBJ1-4): EAQVTQNPRYLITVTGKKLTVTCSQNMNHEYMSWYRQDPGLGLRQIYYSMNVEVTDKGDVPEGYKVSRKEKRNFPLILESPSPNQTSLYFCASSPQAGHEKLFFGSGTQLSVL.

The chain uses TRBV18 and TRBJ1-4; weak D call: TRBD1 (6 bases). From germline, CDR1 is KGHSH and CDR2 LQKENI. Trimming removed 6 bases at V and 6 bases at J, with 20 bases between. The CDR3 has 16 amino acids. The DNA of the CDR3 is TGTGCCAGCTCGTCTCGAACGGGGGCGGAAGATGAAAAACTGTTTTTT. It encodes CASSSRTGAEDEKLFF.

This rearrangement joins TRBV28 to TRBJ2-2; D uncertain. The CDR3 is 12 residues long. V was pared by 8 bases and J by 6 bases, with 10 bases between. The V gene's germline CDR1 is MDHEN and CDR2 SYDVKM. CDR3 loop: CASAPSAGELFF. CDR3 nucleotide sequence: TGTGCCAGCGCTCCCAGCGCCGGGGAGCTGTTTTTT.

The chain links TRBV6-4 to TRBJ1-2, with D perhaps TRBD1 (5 bases). This CDR3 comprises 13 residues. Trimming shortened V by 0 bases and J by 4 bases, and 6 bases separated the two germline ends. Germline V lookup: CDR1 MRHNA, CDR2 SNTAGT. The CDR3 reads CASSDSGAYGYTF. For the CDR3, the DNA is TGTGCCAGCAGTGACTCCGGGGCCTATGGCTACACCTTC.

The chain is built from TRBV4-1 and TRBJ2-5; D gene uncertain. The germline V gene encodes CDR1 MGHRA and CDR2 YSYEKL. This CDR3 has 13 amino acids. V was pared by 0 bases and J by 13 bases, with 15 bases between. The CDR3 protein is CASSQDRYSQRYF. CDR3 DNA sequence: TGCGCCAGCAGCCAAGACAGGTATAGCCAAAGGTACTTC.

CDR3 residues: CASSTTSGSYEQYF. CDR3 DNA sequence: TGTGCCAGCAGCACAACCTCGGGCAGTTACGAGCAGTACTTC. This chain joins TRBV28 and TRBJ2-7, with D uncertain. V lost 6 bases, J lost 4 bases, and 16 bases lay in between. CDR1 MDHEN and CDR2 SYDVKM come from the germline V gene. The CDR3 has 14 residues.